This record concerns one TCR beta chain sequence. This CDR3 has 16 residues. V shed 5 bases, J shed 9 bases, and the junction held 14 bases outside the gene matches. Germline assignment: CDR1 SGHTA and CDR2 FQGNSA. TCRdb ran MiXCR on the 5' RACE reads and lists one entry per CDR3 protein. The sample carries about 240,000 distinct CDR3 sequences, approximately 12% recorded once. The sample is drawn from a study of identical twins. In addition, the sample was reused for a study of yellow fever vaccine responses in identical twins.

Sequencing input: memory (CD45RO+) T cells sorted from blood. The origin of this receptor is a young woman in good health. This chain uses TRBV7-2 with TRBJ2-1, with 9 bases fitting TRBD2. The CDR3 region has the DNA TGTGCCAGCAGCGGCACCGGGACTAGCAGGCCGGGTGAGCAGTTCTTC. Translating it yields CASSGTGTSRPGEQFF.